These 27 T cell receptor beta chains were sequenced from one sample in a study of regulatory T cells in long-lasting Graves disease. With iRepertoire HTBI primers and Arm-PCR of CDR3 regions, TCR beta libraries were built. Each CDR3 protein is one row after TCRdb ran MiXCR on the multiplex PCR reads. The table lists around 460,000 distinct CDR3 sequences, around 15% of them singletons, with approximately 15% in the top ten. Time point in this sample: newly diagnosed GD, antithyroid drugs for less than 3 months. Preparation of the TCR library used RNA extracted from PBMCs. The same specimen was also included in a second study, on T cells in Graves' hyperthyroidism and ophthalmopathy.

Sequencing used peripheral blood mononuclear cells (PBMCs), obtained at new diagnosis, from a patient treated with antithyroid drugs. All receptors come from a woman between 50 and 59 years old with Graves disease.

This clonotype occurred many times. V and J are TRBV20-1 and TRBJ1-1, with D perhaps matching TRBD1 (5 bases). Germline V gene lookup returns CDR1 DFQATT and CDR2 SNEGSKA (reference sequence). The CDR3 runs 13 residues. Trimming removed 2 bases from V and 7 bases from J, with 14 bases in between. The CDR3 here is CSARIHRKGEAFF. CDR3 DNA sequence: TGCAGTGCTAGAATCCACAGGAAGGGTGAAGCTTTCTTT.

DNA of the CDR3: TGTGCCAGCAGTTTAGCAGGGCTCGATGAAAAACTGTTTTTT. Its protein product is CASSLAGLDEKLFF. V and J are TRBV28 and TRBJ1-4, with a weak D call TRBD1 (5 bases). Trimming removed 2 bases from V and 6 bases from J, with 10 bases in between. Germline loops: CDR1 MDHEN, CDR2 SYDVKM. There are 14 residues in the CDR3.

This clonotype was found a few times. This chain uses TRBV19 with TRBJ2-2; TRBD1 aligns across 11 bases. The germline gives CDR1 LNHDA, CDR2 SQIVND (reference sequence). The CDR3 is 16 amino acids. J lost 4 bases, V lost 5 bases, and 6 bases had no gene match. CDR3 sequence reads: CASSLRDRGSTGELFF. As DNA, the CDR3 is TGTGCCAGTAGTCTCCGGGACAGGGGGAGCACCGGGGAGCTGTTTTTT.

On this clonotype itself: A much larger clone sits a single nucleotide away, making a read error possible. This chain uses TRBV12-3 or TRBV12-4 with TRBJ2-3, with 10 bases aligning to TRBD2. This CDR3 is built from 16 residues. Trimming removed 4 bases from V and 1 base from J; junction bases left unmatched: 5. The CDR3 DNA is TGTGCCAGCAGTTCCCCCGGACTAGCGGGCACAGATACGCAGTATTTT. Translation gives CASSSPGLAGTDTQYF.

This clonotype was seen only a few times. CDR3 loop: CASSQDRELNEKLFF. CDR3 nucleotide sequence: TGTGCCAGCAGCCAAGATCGGGAGCTTAATGAAAAACTGTTTTTT. The chain links TRBV14 to TRBJ1-4; D remains ambiguous. Germline lookup yields CDR1 SGHDN and CDR2 FVKESK. V was clipped by 0 bases and J by 4 bases, with 9 bases between them. This CDR3 comprises 15 residues.

This clonotype was picked up a small number of times. One end of the junction is discordant with germline, which a read error may explain. V usage is TRBV28 and J usage is TRBJ2-7, with 9 bases matching TRBD2. Germline V gives CDR1 MDHEN, CDR2 SYDVKM. The length of the CDR3 is 13 residues. The CDR3 nucleotides read TGTGCCAGCAGTGACTCCGGGACTAGCTCCACCTCGTTC. Residues: CASSDSGTSSTSF. The whole variable domain, remainder taken from reference TRBV28 and TRBJ2-7, is DVKVTQSSRYLVKRTGEKVFLECVQDMDHENMFWYRQDPGLGLRLIYFSYDVKMKEKGDIPEGYSVSREKKERFSLILESASTNQTSMYLCASSDSGTSSTSFGPGTRLTVT.

This clonotype was seen many times. The rearrangement uses TRBV9 and TRBJ1-2; 9 nucleotides match TRBD1. The CDR3 sequence is 15 residues long. Germline-derived CDR1 and CDR2 are SGDLS and YYNGEE. Losses at the gene ends were 0 bases for V and 5 bases for J; bases not matched to a gene: 5. CDR3 amino acids: CASSVDGTGQYGYTF. The CDR3 nucleotides are TGTGCCAGCAGCGTAGATGGGACAGGGCAGTATGGCTACACCTTC. Looking up the rest from reference TRBV9 and TRBJ1-2 gives the full variable domain: DSGVTQTPKHLITATGQRVTLRCSPRSGDLSVYWYQQSLDQGLQFLIQYYNGEERAKGNILERFSAQQFPDLHSELNLSSLELGDSALYFCASSVDGTGQYGYTFGSGTRLTVV.

This clonotype has a count of ten or more. The gene calls are TRBV28 and TRBJ1-1; D ambiguous. The CDR3 is 11 residues long. CDR1 is MDHEN, CDR2 SYDVKM, per germline. Between the trimmed V and J ends, which lost 3 bases and 10 bases, there was a span of 9 bases. CDR3 nucleotides: TGTGCCAGCAGTTTTGGGTCCGGAGCTTTCTTT. Translating it yields CASSFGSGAFF. Full variable domain (remainder filled in from reference TRBV28 and TRBJ1-1): DVKVTQSSRYLVKRTGEKVFLECVQDMDHENMFWYRQDPGLGLRLIYFSYDVKMKEKGDIPEGYSVSREKKERFSLILESASTNQTSMYLCASSFGSGAFFGQGTRLTVV.

This clonotype came up many times. The chain combines TRBV5-1 with TRBJ2-1; D perhaps matches TRBD2 (6 bases). The CDR3 loop spans 15 amino acids. Germline assignment: CDR1 SGHRS and CDR2 YFSETQ. Deletions cut 3 bases from V and 7 bases from J, with 17 bases between. In DNA, the CDR3 is TGCGCCAGCAGCTCCGGGAGTACGGGTGGAAATGAGCAGTTCTTC. Translating gives CASSSGSTGGNEQFF. The variable domain in full, completed from reference TRBV5-1 and TRBJ2-1, reads KAGVTQTPRYLIKTRGQQVTLSCSPISGHRSVSWYQQTPGQGLQFLFEYFSETQRNKGNFPGRFSGRQFSNSRSEMNVSTLELGDSALYLCASSSGSTGGNEQFFGPGTRLTVL.

At least ten counts were recorded for this clonotype. The gene calls are TRBV28 and TRBJ2-5; D remains unclear. Germline loops: CDR1 MDHEN, CDR2 SYDVKM. V lost 3 bases and J lost 2, with 22 bases in between. This CDR3 spans 18 amino acids. The DNA for the CDR3 is TGTGCCAGCAGTTTTTGGATGACGCTTTCAAGCCCTCAAGAGACCCAGTACTTC. This gives the protein CASSFWMTLSSPQETQYF.

This clonotype was counted at least ten times. The chain is built from TRBV6-2 or TRBV6-3 and TRBJ2-3; TRBD2 matches at 7 bases. J was trimmed by 0 bases and V by 4 bases; bases with no gene match: 7. Germline V CDR1 and CDR2: MNHEY, SVGEGT. The CDR3 loop spans 16 amino acids. In nucleotides, the CDR3 is TGTGCCAGCAGTTTTCAGACTAGCTTGAGCACAGATACGCAGTATTTT. This codes for CASSFQTSLSTDTQYF.

This clonotype came up many times. In DNA form, the CDR3 reads TGTGCCAGCAGTTCCACGCCCGGGACAGGGAATGGCTACACCTTC. This codes for CASSSTPGTGNGYTF. The chain uses TRBV28 and TRBJ1-2; 9 bases agree with TRBD1. Losses at the gene ends were 4 bases for V and 6 bases for J; bases not matched to a gene: 9. CDR1 and CDR2 (germline): MDHEN, SYDVKM. The CDR3 runs to 15 residues.

Notes on this clonotype: Since a much larger clone is just one base distant, this may be a read error. The chain couples TRBV7-8 to TRBJ2-3; 8 bases line up with TRBD2. With the DNA end fitting TRBJ2-7 better, the J assignment may be wrong. Germline lookup yields CDR1 SGHVS and CDR2 FQNEAQ. This CDR3 has 18 amino acids. The CDR3 bases are TGTGCCAGCAGCCTAACCCCTCCCGCGGGAGGTAGGAACAATGAGCAGTACTTC. Encoded protein: CASSLTPPAGGRNNEQYF.

There are a few counts of this clonotype. The chain combines TRBV7-9 with TRBJ1-6, with 7 bases fitting TRBD1. V trimming: 1 base; J trimming: 8 bases; junction bases outside the gene matches: 5. The germline V gene encodes CDR1 SEHNR and CDR2 FQNEAQ (reference sequence). CDR3 length: 15 residues. The CDR3 DNA reads TGTGCCAGCAGCTTAGGCGACAGGGCGGATTCACCCCTCCACTTT. Its translation: CASSLGDRADSPLHF.

This clonotype was counted at least ten times. This chain connects TRBV20-1 to TRBJ2-3; D perhaps matches TRBD2 (5 bases). V was pared by 4 bases and J by 6 bases, with 14 bases between. The CDR3 length is 13 residues. Germline V CDR1 and CDR2: DFQATT, SNEGSKA (reference sequence). The CDR3 nucleotides read TGCAGTGCTAAGAGGGTAGCAGGTGATACGCAGTATTTT. It is translated as CSAKRVAGDTQYF.

This clonotype was observed at least ten times. The chain employs TRBV10-1 and TRBJ2-3, with 8 bases fitting TRBD2. The germline V gene encodes CDR1 WNHNN and CDR2 SYGVQD (reference sequence). V was clipped by 3 bases and J by 0 bases; unmatched bases: 5. The CDR3 length is 16 residues. The CDR3 protein is CASSDPTSASTDTQYF. In nucleotides, the CDR3 is TGCGCCAGCAGTGACCCGACTAGCGCTAGCACAGATACGCAGTATTTT.

The J gene is TRBJ2-1, the V gene TRBV6-4, with 14 bases aligning to TRBD2. Germline lookup yields CDR1 MRHNA and CDR2 SNTAGT. After removal of 4 bases from V and 7 bases from J, the junction contained 15 bases not matched to a gene. The CDR3 loop spans 19 amino acids. CDR3 loop: CASSALGRGLAGVGNEQFF. Here the CDR3 DNA reads TGTGCCAGCAGTGCTCTCGGCAGGGGACTAGCGGGAGTTGGTAATGAGCAGTTCTTC.

In its sample, this clonotype was seen many times. The rearrangement links TRBV2 to TRBJ1-2; D not resolved. Trimming took 6 bases from V and 4 from J, leaving 6 bases between them. The CDR3 loop spans 11 amino acids. The V gene's germline CDR1 is SNHLY and CDR2 FYNNEI. As DNA, the CDR3 is TGTGCCAGCAGGCGAGTCTATGGCTACACCTTC. This translates into CASRRVYGYTF.

In its sample, this clonotype was seen many times. The chain has TRBV13 and TRBJ1-2, with D possibly being TRBD1 (6 bases). This CDR3 spans 16 amino acids. Trimming cost V 0 bases and J 4 bases, with 15 bases left between them. Germline CDR1 is PRHDT and CDR2 is FYEKMQ (reference sequence). CDR3 bases: TGTGCCAGCAGCTTAGGACGGACAGATTACCTCTATGGCTACACCTTC. Amino acid sequence: CASSLGRTDYLYGYTF.

This clonotype was seen a few times. The rearrangement uses TRBV19 and TRBJ2-3; a possible D gene is TRBD2 (6 bases). The V end lost 9 bases, the J end lost 0 bases, and 10 bases lay between the germline ends. The V gene's germline CDR1 is LNHDA and CDR2 SQIVND (reference sequence). The CDR3 extends over 13 amino acids. CDR3 loop: CASTGTSTDTQYF. Written as DNA, the CDR3 is TGTGCCAGCACCGGGACTAGCACAGATACGCAGTATTTT.

This clonotype was counted many times. The genes are TRBV2 and TRBJ2-5, with D possibly being TRBD2 (6 bases). The CDR3 loop spans 13 amino acids. With 5 bases removed from V and 0 bases from J, the gap between germline ends came to 7 bases. CDR1 SNHLY and CDR2 FYNNEI come from the germline V gene. CDR3 nucleotides: TGTGCCAGCAGTCGGGAGTACCAAGAGACCCAGTACTTC. Amino acids: CASSREYQETQYF.

The rearrangement joins TRBV2 to TRBJ1-6, with D possibly being TRBD1 (5 bases). This CDR3 comprises 15 residues. The germline gives CDR1 SNHLY, CDR2 FYNNEI. V lost 3 bases and J 7 bases, leaving 13 bases between the germline ends. The CDR3 DNA reads as TGTGCCAGCAGTGACAGGGAGTCAAGGAATTCACCCCTCCACTTT. Translating it yields CASSDRESRNSPLHF.

The V gene is TRBV20-1, the J gene TRBJ2-1; TRBD1 might be the D (5 bases). The germline V and J ends were trimmed by 0 bases and 3 bases, with 15 bases remaining between them. Germline CDR1 is DFQATT and CDR2 is SNEGSKA (reference sequence). CDR3 size: 16 residues. CDR3 in DNA: TGCAGTGCTAGAGATCGGCAGGGCTTCCACTACAATGAGCAGTTCTTC. Translated: CSARDRQGFHYNEQFF.

The table lists this clonotype with a few counts. J is TRBJ2-1 and V is TRBV27, with D unresolved. The CDR3 covers 11 residues. Trimming took off 11 bases at V and 7 bases at J, with 12 bases between the two ends. Germline V CDR1 and CDR2: MNHEY, SMNVEV (reference sequence). Written as DNA, the CDR3 is TGTGCCTGCAATGAGAGGAATGAGCAGTTCTTC. Its protein product is CACNERNEQFF.

On this clonotype itself: A read error may be the cause here, since a much bigger clone is one base away. J is TRBJ1-2 and V is TRBV30; the D is unclear. V gave up 3 bases and J gave up 2 bases, with 7 bases separating them. The germline gives CDR1 GTSNPN, CDR2 SVGIG (reference sequence). The CDR3 extends over 12 amino acids. Written as DNA, the CDR3 is TGTGCCTGGAGGTTAGGAAACTATGGCTACACCTTC. It is translated as CAWRLGNYGYTF.

This clonotype was observed a handful of times. This chain uses TRBV18 with TRBJ2-1; 9 bases fit TRBD1. There are 16 residues in the CDR3. The germline gives CDR1 KGHSH, CDR2 LQKENI. V dropped 2 bases and J dropped 8; count of bases not matched to a gene: 10. Here the CDR3 reads CASSPIQGQGWYEQFF. The CDR3 region has the DNA TGTGCCAGCTCACCAATCCAGGGACAGGGCTGGTATGAGCAGTTCTTC. Together with reference TRBV18 and TRBJ2-1, the CDR3 gives the full variable domain: NAGVMQNPRHLVRRRGQEARLRCSPMKGHSHVYWYRQLPEEGLKFMVYLQKENIIDESGMPKERFSAEFPKEGPSILRIQQVVRGDSAAYFCASSPIQGQGWYEQFFGPGTRLTVL.

This clonotype was seen at least ten times. This chain links TRBV29-1 with TRBJ2-5; 8 nucleotides match TRBD2. Germline trimming cut 7 bases from V and 5 bases from J; bases unmatched to any gene: 12. The germline V gene encodes CDR1 SQVTM and CDR2 ANQGSEA. This CDR3 has 14 amino acids. In DNA form, the CDR3 reads TGCAGCGGCTCGAGGGCGGGAGGAGGGGAGACCCAGTACTTC. This sequence encodes CSGSRAGGGETQYF.